Below are 24 T cell receptor beta chains sequenced from a single sample in a study of CD8 T cells in Susac syndrome. Reverse transcription used roughly 0.5 to 1 ug RNA and random hexamers. TCRdb itself ran the immunoSEQ multiplex PCR reads through MiXCR, one entry per CDR3 protein. The sample includes 350,000 to 550,000 distinct CDR3 sequences, approximately 85% seen only once; the top ten take about 0.12%. What was sequenced was CD8+ T cells from PBMCs. The receptor set was obtained from a human donor with multiple sclerosis.

This clonotype has more than one count but fewer than ten. The chain carries TRBV27 and TRBJ1-2; no clear D. V lost 3 bases to trimming and J lost 3 bases, with 8 bases between them. Looked up from germline, CDR1 is MNHEY and CDR2 is SMNVEV (reference sequence). This CDR3 contains 13 residues. The chain's CDR3 is CASSFGSDYGYTF. CDR3 nucleotides: TGTGCCAGCAGTTTCGGGTCAGACTATGGCTACACCTTC.

J is TRBJ2-7 and V is TRBV5-1; D is unclear. V shed 0 bases and J shed 1 base, with 11 bases lying between them. CDR1 is SGHRS and CDR2 is YFSETQ in the germline V gene. This CDR3 has 15 amino acids. The CDR3 region has the DNA TGCGCCAGCAGCTTGGGTAGTCCCGCTTCCTACGAGCAGTACTTC. Its translation: CASSLGSPASYEQYF.

Note on this clonotype: Here the CDR3 omits its conserved ending phenylalanine or tryptophan, so a read error is the likely source. This chain uses TRBV7-2 with TRBJ1-1; D is uncertain. The ends were cut back, 6 bases at V and 0 bases at J, with 8 bases in the middle. CDR1 is SGHTA, CDR2 FQGNSA, per germline. The CDR3 is 13 residues long. CDR3 DNA: TGTGCCAGCAGGAAAAGGGTGAACACTGAAGCTTTCCTT. As protein: CASRKRVNTEAFL.

The chain carries TRBV11-2 and TRBJ1-1; no definite D call. The V and J ends lost 2 bases and 3 bases respectively, with 13 bases between them. There are 15 residues in the CDR3. Germline V gene sequence: CDR1 SGHAT, CDR2 FQNNGV. The CDR3 DNA reads as TGTGCCAGCAGCTTAACCGACTACGGGGACACTGAAGCTTTCTTT. Its translation: CASSLTDYGDTEAFF.

The chain recombines TRBV27 with TRBJ2-1; D remains ambiguous. Germline V CDR1 and CDR2: MNHEY, SMNVEV (reference sequence). V was shortened by 5 bases and J by 7 bases, with 12 bases between the two germline ends. The CDR3 extends over 13 amino acids. The CDR3 sequence: CASSREMGNEQFF. The DNA for the CDR3 is TGTGCCAGCAGTAGAGAGATGGGGAATGAGCAGTTCTTC.

The chain uses TRBV5-1 and TRBJ2-5, with TRBD2 matching over 8 bases. Germline V lookup: CDR1 SGHRS, CDR2 YFSETQ. There are 15 residues in the CDR3. After removal of 4 bases from V and 6 bases from J, the junction contained 11 bases not matched to a gene. This CDR3 is CASSRGLAFLQTQYF. CDR3 in DNA: TGCGCCAGCAGCCGTGGACTAGCCTTCCTGCAGACCCAGTACTTC.

On this clonotype itself: Relative to the germline gene, one junction end is altered; a read error may explain this. The chain links TRBV12-3 or TRBV12-4 to TRBJ2-7; TRBD2 agrees at 9 bases. The length of the CDR3 is 14 residues. The CDR3 DNA reads TGTGCCAGCAGCATAGCGGGAGATTCCTACGGGCAGTACTTC. Its translation is CASSIAGDSYGQYF.

V usage is TRBV7-9 and J usage is TRBJ1-1; D not certain. The CDR3 length is 12 residues. CDR1 is SEHNR and CDR2 is FQNEAQ in the germline V gene (reference sequence). V was trimmed by 3 bases and J by 8 bases, leaving 10 bases between them. Here the CDR3 reads CASSFWQSEAFF. The CDR3 DNA is TGTGCCAGCAGCTTTTGGCAGAGCGAAGCTTTCTTT.

The chain joins TRBV30 to TRBJ1-1; no definite D call. The CDR3 consists of 14 residues. Trimming took 1 base from V and 0 from J, leaving 9 bases between them. The germline CDR1 and CDR2 sequences are GTSNPN and SVGIG (reference sequence). Here the CDR3 reads CAWSGGLMNTEAFF. The CDR3 bases are TGTGCCTGGAGTGGTGGACTGATGAACACTGAAGCTTTCTTT.

This chain links TRBV9 with TRBJ1-1, with D perhaps matching TRBD1 (6 bases). CDR1 and CDR2 from the germline V gene are SGDLS and YYNGEE. The CDR3 is 16 residues long. The V end lost 3 bases, the J end lost 1 base, and 16 bases lay between the germline ends. The CDR3 DNA reads as TGTGCCAGCAGCGCGGGACAAATCACAGGGAACACTGAAGCTTTCTTT. Residues: CASSAGQITGNTEAFF.

The chain joins TRBV10-3 to TRBJ1-6; perhaps TRBD1 as D (6 bases). Germline assignment: CDR1 ENHRY and CDR2 SYGVKD. This CDR3 region has 14 residues. Trimming took off 5 bases at V and 4 bases at J, with 9 bases between the two ends. In DNA, the CDR3 is TGTGCCATCAGTACCGGGACATATAATTCACCCCTCCACTTT. Translation: CAISTGTYNSPLHF.

This clonotype was detected only once. The CDR3 loop is CASGAFGQAYNEQFF. CDR3 sequence (DNA): TGCGCCAGCGGCGCCTTCGGACAGGCATACAATGAGCAGTTCTTC. The V call is TRBV5-1, the J call TRBJ2-1; 7 bases fit TRBD1. The germline V gene encodes CDR1 SGHRS and CDR2 YFSETQ. Germline trimming cut 7 bases from V and 4 bases from J; bases unmatched to any gene: 11. This CDR3 spans 15 amino acids.

The V and J genes are TRBV9 and TRBJ2-3, with 9 bases aligning to TRBD1. Germline CDR1 and CDR2: SGDLS and YYNGEE. This CDR3 is 17 amino acids long. V lost 2 bases to trimming and J lost 2 bases; unmatched junction nucleotides: 9. The CDR3 nucleotides are TGTGCCAGCAGCGTTGGATCGGGACAGGGAATCACAGATACGCAGTATTTT. It yields the protein CASSVGSGQGITDTQYF.

This clonotype was detected only a few times. J is TRBJ2-3 and V is TRBV28; D gene unclear. V gave up 3 bases and J gave up 3 bases, with 13 bases separating them. The CDR3 is 15 residues long. CDR1 MDHEN and CDR2 SYDVKM come from the germline V gene. This CDR3 reads CASSLGQISTDTQYF. The CDR3 region has the DNA TGTGCCAGCAGTTTGGGCCAGATCTCGACAGATACGCAGTATTTT.

This clonotype was seen a handful of times. The rearrangement joins TRBV20-1 to TRBJ2-7, with 10 bases fitting TRBD2. The ends lost 0 bases at V and 3 bases at J; junction bases unmatched: 8. CDR1 DFQATT and CDR2 SNEGSKA come from the germline V gene (reference sequence). This CDR3 spans 16 amino acids. The DNA for the CDR3 is TGCAGTGCTAGAGATAGTAGCGGGAGGCGGGGCTACGAGCAGTACTTC. It translates to CSARDSSGRRGYEQYF.

The chain carries TRBV27 and TRBJ2-7; 9 bases are shared with TRBD1. J lost 3 bases, V lost 6 bases, and 3 bases had no gene match. Germline CDR1 MNHEY, CDR2 SMNVEV (reference sequence). The CDR3 length is 13 residues. The CDR3 DNA follows: TGTGCCAGCAGGACAGGGGGAGGCTACGAGCAGTACTTC. Translation: CASRTGGGYEQYF.

The chain links TRBV14 to TRBJ2-7, with 7 bases aligning to TRBD2. The CDR3 consists of 15 residues. With V trimmed by 4 bases and J by 6 bases, 12 bases remained unmatched. Germline CDR1 and CDR2: SGHDN and FVKESK. The CDR3 sequence is CASSRRGGSPREQYF. CDR3 DNA sequence: TGTGCCAGCAGCCGGAGGGGAGGGTCCCCGCGCGAGCAGTACTTC.

The V and J genes are TRBV4-1 and TRBJ1-5; D ambiguous. V was trimmed by 2 bases and J by 4 bases, leaving 9 bases between them. The CDR3 sequence is 14 residues long. Germline CDR1 reads MGHRA; CDR2 reads YSYEKL. CDR3 region: CASSQLPGNQPQHF. CDR3 coding DNA: TGCGCCAGCAGCCAACTCCCGGGTAATCAGCCCCAGCATTTT.

This chain joins TRBV7-6 and TRBJ1-3, with a weak D call TRBD1 (6 bases). There are 14 residues in the CDR3. V lost 8 bases, J lost 4 bases, and 15 bases lay in between. Germline CDR1 SGHVS, CDR2 FNYEAQ. DNA of the CDR3: TGTGCCAGCGGGGGCGTGGGAATCGGAAACACCATATATTTT. Translation gives CASGGVGIGNTIYF.

The rearrangement uses TRBV25-1 and TRBJ2-7; no clear D gene. The CDR3 runs 13 residues. The V gene's germline CDR1 is MGHDK and CDR2 SYGVNS. The ends were cut back, 6 bases at V and 0 bases at J, with 9 bases in the middle. The CDR3 coding sequence is TGTGCCAGCAGGGGCTGGGACTCCTACGAGCAGTACTTC. Amino acids: CASRGWDSYEQYF.

The V gene is TRBV12-3 or TRBV12-4, the J gene TRBJ2-3, with 10 bases that match TRBD2. The CDR3 runs to 14 residues. The V segment lost 6 bases and the J segment 4 bases; nucleotides outside the gene matches: 4. DNA of the CDR3: TGTGCCAGCAGAACTAGCGGGGAACCAGATACGCAGTATTTT. It yields the protein CASRTSGEPDTQYF.

The chain combines TRBV3-1 with TRBJ2-5; TRBD1 matches at 12 bases. The trim removed 4 bases at V and 5 bases at J, leaving 8 bases unmatched. Germline CDR1 is LGHDT and CDR2 is YNNKEL (reference sequence). CDR3 size: 16 residues. CDR3 loop: CASSPRDRGLRETQYF. For the CDR3, the DNA is TGTGCCAGCAGCCCTCGGGACAGGGGGCTGAGGGAGACCCAGTACTTC.

The chain is built from TRBV27 and TRBJ2-5; TRBD1 matches at 8 bases. There are 17 residues in the CDR3. After removal of 4 bases from V and 4 bases from J, the junction contained 14 bases not matched to a gene. The V gene's germline CDR1 is MNHEY and CDR2 SMNVEV (reference sequence). CDR3 nucleotides: TGTGCCAGCAGTTCCTTCACCTCCGGGACAGGAGCAGAGACCCAGTACTTC. Its translation: CASSSFTSGTGAETQYF.

The chain has TRBV29-1 and TRBJ1-2; TRBD1 matches at 7 bases. The ends lost 0 bases at V and 8 bases at J; junction bases unmatched: 12. This CDR3 has 15 residues. Germline V gives CDR1 SQVTM, CDR2 ANQGSEA. The CDR3 loop is CSVEDGTDAGNGYTF. The CDR3 DNA sequence: TGCAGCGTTGAAGATGGGACAGACGCAGGGAACGGCTACACCTTC.